This T cell receptor (beta chain) was captured by sequencing in a study of shared clonotypes between healthy human individuals. Donors comprised healthy HIV-negative adults lacking recent acute infections or vaccinations. CD4+ cells yielded CD45RA+ naive and CD45RA-negative memory subsets. Regarding this clone: Its antigen is as yet unknown.

Between the trimmed V and J ends, which lost 5 bases and 1 base, there was a span of 18 bases. CDR1 and CDR2 from the germline V gene are SEHNR and FQNEAQ (reference sequence). CDR3 length: 17 residues. Study-wide results and limits: What rarefaction showed was incomplete sorted-subset sequencing despite large depth. An expected dependence of interdonor clonotype sharing on sequencing depth was noted.

Some clones are missing from TCRdb's copy, which holds only in-frame ones; the method was immunoSEQ multiplex PCR. Here the sample spans approximately 2,000,000 clones, 85% to 95% being singletons. V usage is TRBV7-9 and J usage is TRBJ2-4, with D tentatively TRBD1 (6 bases). The source is a man between 18 and 29 years old in good health. Some clones in this sample may be carry-over from other donors' samples. The specimen was naive CD4+ T cells from PBMCs. As for subset: CD45RA+ positively selected. The CDR3 is CASSITSGVKAKNIQYF. The CDR3 DNA reads as TGTGCCAGCAGCATAACTTCAGGGGTTAAGGCCAAAAACATTCAGTACTTC.